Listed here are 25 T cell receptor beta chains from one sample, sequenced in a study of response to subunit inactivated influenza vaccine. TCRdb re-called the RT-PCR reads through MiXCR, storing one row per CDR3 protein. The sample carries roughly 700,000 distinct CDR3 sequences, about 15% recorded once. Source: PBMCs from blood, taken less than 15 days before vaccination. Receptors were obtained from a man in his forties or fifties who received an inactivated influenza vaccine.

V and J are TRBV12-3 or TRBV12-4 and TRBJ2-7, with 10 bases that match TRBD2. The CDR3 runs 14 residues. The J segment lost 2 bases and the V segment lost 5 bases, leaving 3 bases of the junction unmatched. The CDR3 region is CASSTSGNTYEQYF. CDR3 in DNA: TGTGCCAGCAGTACTAGCGGGAACACCTACGAGCAGTACTTC.

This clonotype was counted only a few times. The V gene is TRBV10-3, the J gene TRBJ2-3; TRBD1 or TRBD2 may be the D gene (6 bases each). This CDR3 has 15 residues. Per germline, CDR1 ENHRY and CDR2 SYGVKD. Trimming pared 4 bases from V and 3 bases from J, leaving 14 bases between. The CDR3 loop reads CAISATGAQTDTQYF. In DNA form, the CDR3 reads TGTGCCATCAGTGCTACGGGGGCGCAAACAGATACGCAGTATTTT.

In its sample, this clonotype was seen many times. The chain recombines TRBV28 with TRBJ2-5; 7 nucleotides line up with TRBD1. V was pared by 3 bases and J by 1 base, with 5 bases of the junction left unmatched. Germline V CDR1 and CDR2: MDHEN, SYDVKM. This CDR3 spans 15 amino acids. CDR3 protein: CASSLTGTAQETQYF. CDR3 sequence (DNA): TGTGCCAGCAGTTTGACCGGGACAGCCCAAGAGACCCAGTACTTC.

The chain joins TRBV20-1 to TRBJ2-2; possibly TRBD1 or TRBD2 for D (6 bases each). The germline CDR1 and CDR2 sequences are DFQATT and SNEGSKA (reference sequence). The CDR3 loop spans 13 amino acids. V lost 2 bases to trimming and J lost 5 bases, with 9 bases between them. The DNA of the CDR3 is TGCAGTGCTAGAAAGGGGGGAACCGGGGAGCTGTTTTTT. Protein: CSARKGGTGELFF.

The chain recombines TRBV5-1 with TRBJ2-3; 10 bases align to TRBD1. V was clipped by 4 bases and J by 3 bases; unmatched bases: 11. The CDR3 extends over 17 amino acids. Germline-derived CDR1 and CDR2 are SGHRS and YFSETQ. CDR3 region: CASSPWDRGGSTDTQYF. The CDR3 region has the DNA TGCGCCAGCAGCCCCTGGGACAGGGGAGGGTCAACAGATACGCAGTATTTT.

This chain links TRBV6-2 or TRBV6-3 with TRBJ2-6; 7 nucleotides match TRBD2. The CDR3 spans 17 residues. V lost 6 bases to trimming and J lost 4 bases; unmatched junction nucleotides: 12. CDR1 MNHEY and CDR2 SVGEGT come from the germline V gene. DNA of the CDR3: TGTGCCAGCAGCGACGGACGCACTAGCGCCGGGGCCAACGTCCTGACTTTC. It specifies CASSDGRTSAGANVLTF.

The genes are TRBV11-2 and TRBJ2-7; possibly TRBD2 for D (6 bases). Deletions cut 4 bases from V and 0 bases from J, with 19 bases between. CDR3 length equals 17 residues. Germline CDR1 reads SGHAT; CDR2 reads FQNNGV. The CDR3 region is CASSWGVMPGSSYEQYF. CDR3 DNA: TGTGCCAGCAGCTGGGGGGTCATGCCGGGAAGCTCCTACGAGCAGTACTTC.

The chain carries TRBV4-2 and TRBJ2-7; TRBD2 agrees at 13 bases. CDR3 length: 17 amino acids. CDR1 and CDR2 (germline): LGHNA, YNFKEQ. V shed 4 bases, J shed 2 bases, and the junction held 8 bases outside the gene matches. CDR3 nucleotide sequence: TGTGCCAGCAGCCTCGGGACTAGCGGGACAGGGACCTACGAGCAGTACTTC. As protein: CASSLGTSGTGTYEQYF.

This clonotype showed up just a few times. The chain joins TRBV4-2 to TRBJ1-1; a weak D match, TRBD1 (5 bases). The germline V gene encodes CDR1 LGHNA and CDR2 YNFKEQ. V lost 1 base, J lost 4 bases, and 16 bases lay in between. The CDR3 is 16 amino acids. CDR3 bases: TGTGCCAGCAGCCAAGGTGCGGGACCCCTGGGCACTGAAGCTTTCTTT. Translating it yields CASSQGAGPLGTEAFF.

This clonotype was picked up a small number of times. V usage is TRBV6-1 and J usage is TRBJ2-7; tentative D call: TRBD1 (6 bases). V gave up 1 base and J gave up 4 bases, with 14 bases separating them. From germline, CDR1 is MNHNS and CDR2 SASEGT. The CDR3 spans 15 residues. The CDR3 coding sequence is TGTGCCAGCAGTGAAGGTGAGCAGGGGAATTACGAGCAGTACTTC. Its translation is CASSEGEQGNYEQYF.

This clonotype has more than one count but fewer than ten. The CDR3 region is CSVAVYLLGLARYEQYF. CDR3 DNA: TGCAGCGTTGCCGTTTATCTTCTGGGACTAGCGCGTTACGAGCAGTACTTC. J is TRBJ2-7 and V is TRBV29-1, with 10 nucleotides matching TRBD2. The CDR3 runs 17 residues. Germline V CDR1 and CDR2: SQVTM, ANQGSEA. With 4 bases clipped from V and 4 bases from J, the junction kept 16 bases outside the gene matches.

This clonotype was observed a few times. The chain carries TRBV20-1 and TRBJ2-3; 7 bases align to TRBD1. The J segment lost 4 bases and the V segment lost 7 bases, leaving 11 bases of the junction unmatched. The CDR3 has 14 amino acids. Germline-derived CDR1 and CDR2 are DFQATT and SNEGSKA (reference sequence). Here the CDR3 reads CSGEWPTGADTQYF. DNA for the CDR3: TGCAGTGGGGAATGGCCCACAGGGGCAGATACGCAGTATTTT.

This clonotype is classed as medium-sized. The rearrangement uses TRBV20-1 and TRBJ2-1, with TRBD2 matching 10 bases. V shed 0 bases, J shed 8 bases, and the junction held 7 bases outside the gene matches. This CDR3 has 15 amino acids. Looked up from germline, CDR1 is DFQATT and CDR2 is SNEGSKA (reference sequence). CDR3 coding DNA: TGCAGTGCTAGAGATGCCCAGCGGGGGGGCGATGAGCAGTTCTTC. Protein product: CSARDAQRGGDEQFF.

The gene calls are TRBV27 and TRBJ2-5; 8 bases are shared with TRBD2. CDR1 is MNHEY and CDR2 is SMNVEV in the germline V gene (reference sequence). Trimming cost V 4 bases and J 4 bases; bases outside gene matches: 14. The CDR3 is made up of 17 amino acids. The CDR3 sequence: CASSSGVAGGLGETQYF. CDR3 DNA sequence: TGTGCCAGCAGTTCGGGGGTGGCGGGGGGCCTAGGAGAGACCCAGTACTTC.

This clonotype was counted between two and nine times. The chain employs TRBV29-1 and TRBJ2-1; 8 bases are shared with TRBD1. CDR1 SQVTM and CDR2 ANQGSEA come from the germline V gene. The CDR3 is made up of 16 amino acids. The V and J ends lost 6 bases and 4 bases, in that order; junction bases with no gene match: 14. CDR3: CSVDHLLQGGYNEQFF. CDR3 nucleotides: TGCAGCGTCGATCACCTACTACAGGGGGGTTACAATGAGCAGTTCTTC.

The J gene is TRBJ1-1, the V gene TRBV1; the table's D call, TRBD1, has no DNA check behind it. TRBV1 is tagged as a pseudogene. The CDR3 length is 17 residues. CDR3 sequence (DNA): TGCACCAGCAGCCATCCCTTTCTCAGGGACCCCTTCACTGAAGCTTTCTTT. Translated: CTSSHPFLRDPFTEAFF.

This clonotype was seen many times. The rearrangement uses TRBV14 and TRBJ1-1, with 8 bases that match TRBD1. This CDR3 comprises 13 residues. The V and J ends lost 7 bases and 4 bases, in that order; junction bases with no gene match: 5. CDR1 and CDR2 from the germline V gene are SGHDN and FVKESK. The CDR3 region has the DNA TGTGCCAGCACCTTGGGACAGGCCACTGAAGCTTTCTTT. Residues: CASTLGQATEAFF.

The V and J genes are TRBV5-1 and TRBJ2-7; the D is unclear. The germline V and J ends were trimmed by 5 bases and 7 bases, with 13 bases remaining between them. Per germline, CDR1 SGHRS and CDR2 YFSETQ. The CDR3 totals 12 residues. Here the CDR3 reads CASSSTMGEQYF. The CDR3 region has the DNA TGCGCCAGCAGTTCCACCATGGGTGAGCAGTACTTC.

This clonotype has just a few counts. Written as DNA, the CDR3 is TGTGCCAGCAGTTACCCCGCGGGGGGGCTGAGGAATGAGCAGTTCTTC. Translation: CASSYPAGGLRNEQFF. The rearrangement uses TRBV6-2 or TRBV6-3 and TRBJ2-1, with 9 bases fitting TRBD2. V dropped 2 bases and J dropped 7; count of bases not matched to a gene: 9. From germline, CDR1 is MNHEY and CDR2 SVGEGT. The length of the CDR3 is 16 residues.

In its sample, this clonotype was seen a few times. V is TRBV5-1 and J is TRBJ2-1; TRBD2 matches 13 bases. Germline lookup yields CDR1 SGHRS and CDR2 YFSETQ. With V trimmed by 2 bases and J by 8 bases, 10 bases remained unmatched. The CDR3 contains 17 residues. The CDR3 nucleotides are TGCGCCAGCAGCTTTACTAGCGGGAGGGAATGGCGCGATGAGCAGTTCTTC. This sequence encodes CASSFTSGREWRDEQFF.

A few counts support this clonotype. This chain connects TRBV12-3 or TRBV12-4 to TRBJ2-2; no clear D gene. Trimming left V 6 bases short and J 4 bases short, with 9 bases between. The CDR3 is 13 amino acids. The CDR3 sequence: CASRVGFTGELFF. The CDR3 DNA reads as TGTGCCAGCAGAGTGGGATTCACCGGGGAGCTGTTTTTT.

As DNA, the CDR3 is TGCGCCAGCAGCTTGGGGATGGACAGGGGCGAGCAGTACTTC. This encodes CASSLGMDRGEQYF. The chain combines TRBV5-1 with TRBJ2-7, with 9 bases that match TRBD1. Germline CDR1 is SGHRS and CDR2 is YFSETQ. This CDR3 comprises 14 residues. V shed 0 bases and J 6 bases; nucleotides not matched to a gene: 4.

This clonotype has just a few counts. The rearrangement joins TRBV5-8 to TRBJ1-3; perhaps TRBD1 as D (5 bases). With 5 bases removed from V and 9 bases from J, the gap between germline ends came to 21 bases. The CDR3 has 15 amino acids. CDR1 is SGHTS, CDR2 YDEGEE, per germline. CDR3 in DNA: TGTGCCAGCAGACTGGCTGGGGACCCGATTGGCACCATATATTTT. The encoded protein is CASRLAGDPIGTIYF.

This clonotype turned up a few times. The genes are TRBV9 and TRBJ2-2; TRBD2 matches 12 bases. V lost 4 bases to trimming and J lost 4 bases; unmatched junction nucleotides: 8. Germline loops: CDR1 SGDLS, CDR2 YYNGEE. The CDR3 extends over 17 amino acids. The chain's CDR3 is CASSPRTSGITTGELFF. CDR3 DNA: TGTGCCAGCAGCCCGAGGACTAGCGGGATAACCACCGGGGAGCTGTTTTTT.

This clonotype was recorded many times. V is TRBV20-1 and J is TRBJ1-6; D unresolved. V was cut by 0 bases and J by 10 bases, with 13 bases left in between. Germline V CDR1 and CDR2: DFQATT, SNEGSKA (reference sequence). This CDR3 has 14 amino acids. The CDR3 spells CSARDPQVWSPLHF. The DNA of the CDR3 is TGCAGTGCTAGAGATCCCCAGGTGTGGTCACCCCTCCACTTT.